Shown below are 27 T cell receptor beta chains from a single sample sequenced in a study of Ad26.COV2.S vaccination and SARS-CoV-2 variants. Treatment denoted: roughly 18 received Ad26.COV2.S at low or high dose, single or two shots; several received placebo; per-sample allocation not given. Following the first vaccine or placebo injection, samples were taken on day 63. The protocol was immunoSEQ multiplex PCR, while the TCRdb copy is restricted to in-frame clones and leaves out a portion. The sample consists of fewer than 300,000 clones, 80% to 90% of them appearing once. Sequences were derived from peripheral blood, sampled in a trial of Ad26.COV2.S vaccine versus placebo. All receptors come from a person between 18 and 60 years old who received the Ad26.COV2.S COVID-19 vaccine or a placebo.

The V and J genes are TRBV29-1 and TRBJ2-4; D is undetermined. Per germline, CDR1 SQVTM and CDR2 ANQGSEA. The V end was cut by 3 bases, the J end by 1 base, with 10 bases between. CDR3 length: 14 residues. The CDR3 DNA reads TGCAGCGTTGAGGTGAATTGGGCCAAAAACATTCAGTACTTC. The encoded protein is CSVEVNWAKNIQYF. The whole variable domain, filled in from reference TRBV29-1 and TRBJ2-4, reads SAVISQKPSRDICQRGTSLTIQCQVDSQVTMMFWYRQQPGQSLTLIATANQGSEATYESGFVIDKFPISRPNLTFSTLTVSNMSPEDSSIYLCSVEVNWAKNIQYFGAGTRLSVL.

This chain connects TRBV18 to TRBJ1-1; D unclear. Germline CDR1 KGHSH, CDR2 LQKENI. This CDR3 spans 15 amino acids. V was shortened by 0 bases and J by 1 base, with 9 bases between the two germline ends. The CDR3 DNA is TGTGCCAGCTCACCACCTTCTACTTCGAACACTGAAGCTTTCTTT. Its protein product is CASSPPSTSNTEAFF.

As regards this clone: A read error may produce the germline difference seen at one junction end. The rearrangement joins TRBV7-2 to TRBJ2-1; TRBD2 aligns across 11 bases. Germline CDR1 SGHTA, CDR2 FQGNSA. The CDR3 contains 15 residues. DNA of the CDR3: TGTGCCAGCAGCCTAGCGGGAGGTACCTACAATGAGCAGTTCTTC. Amino acid sequence: CASSLAGGTYNEQFF.

V and J are TRBV2 and TRBJ1-5; D perhaps matches TRBD1 (5 bases). The CDR3 spans 15 residues. Trimming removed 7 bases from V and 2 bases from J, with 15 bases in between. The germline V gene encodes CDR1 SNHLY and CDR2 FYNNEI. The CDR3 spells CASMGDSRGNQPQHF. The CDR3 region has the DNA TGTGCCAGCATGGGTGACAGCAGGGGCAATCAGCCCCAGCATTTT.

This rearrangement joins TRBV3-1 (or the pseudogene TRBV3-2) to TRBJ1-4; D may be TRBD1 (5 bases). Per the germline V gene, CDR1 is LGHDT and CDR2 is YNNKEL (reference sequence). V was clipped by 0 bases and J by 1 base, with 24 bases between them. The CDR3 consists of 21 residues. The CDR3 DNA is TGTGCCAGCAGCCAAGATTTCCCCCTTCCGGGACGGGCAAAAACTAATGAAAAACTGTTTTTT. As protein: CASSQDFPLPGRAKTNEKLFF.

With respect to this clone: The same CDR3 arises from other DNA sequences in this sample as well. The rearrangement links TRBV2 to TRBJ1-5; D is unclear. CDR1 is SNHLY, CDR2 FYNNEI, per germline. V lost 3 bases and J 4 bases, leaving 4 bases between the germline ends. This CDR3 has 12 residues. The CDR3 nucleotides read TGTGCCAGCAGTGAGCCTAATCAGCCCCAGCATTTT. This translates into CASSEPNQPQHF.

This chain connects TRBV5-1 to TRBJ2-1; TRBD1 agrees at 8 bases. The germline V gene encodes CDR1 SGHRS and CDR2 YFSETQ. The CDR3 is made up of 15 amino acids. After removal of 4 bases from V and 5 bases from J, the junction contained 8 bases not matched to a gene. The CDR3 nucleotides read TGCGCCAGCAGCCGCGGGACAGGACCTAACAATGAGCAGTTCTTC. Its translation is CASSRGTGPNNEQFF.

The chain has TRBV7-9 and TRBJ1-2; D is unresolved. Looked up from germline, CDR1 is SEHNR and CDR2 is FQNEAQ (reference sequence). CDR3 length: 14 amino acids. Trimming left V 5 bases short and J 1 base short, with 11 bases between. The CDR3 reads CASSKTFLNYGYTF. Here the CDR3 DNA reads TGTGCCAGCAGCAAGACATTTCTTAACTATGGCTACACCTTC.

As DNA, the CDR3 is TGTGCCAGCAGCTTACCGCGGACAGAGGGGAGCTCTGGGGCCAACGTCCTGACTTTC. Translated: CASSLPRTEGSSGANVLTF. The chain joins TRBV5-4 to TRBJ2-6, with D perhaps matching TRBD1 (6 bases). There are 19 residues in the CDR3. CDR1 and CDR2 (germline): SGHNT, YYREEE (reference sequence). Trimming stripped 2 bases from V and 0 bases from J, with 18 bases between.

The chain is built from TRBV6-5 and TRBJ2-7; no reliable D call. The V end lost 0 bases, the J end lost 5 bases, and 8 bases lay between the germline ends. Germline CDR1 MNHEY, CDR2 SVGAGI. CDR3 length equals 13 residues. The CDR3 DNA reads as TGTGCCAGCAGTTACTCGTCCGAGGACGAGCAGTACTTC. Translation gives CASSYSSEDEQYF.

This clone came up once. The V gene is TRBV15, the J gene TRBJ2-1; D not certain. The germline V gene encodes CDR1 LNHNV and CDR2 YYDKDF (reference sequence). The CDR3 extends over 12 amino acids. With 5 bases removed from V and 10 bases from J, the gap between germline ends came to 12 bases. The CDR3, as DNA: TGTGCCACCAGCGCTTTGGTGGGAGAGCAGTTCTTC. Protein: CATSALVGEQFF. Complete variable domain (other parts from reference TRBV15 and TRBJ2-1): DAMVIQNPRYQVTQFGKPVTLSCSQTLNHNVMYWYQQKSSQAPKLLFHYYDKDFNNEADTPDNFQSRRPNTSFCFLDIRSPGLGDTAMYLCATSALVGEQFFGPGTRLTVL.

The gene calls are TRBV5-4 and TRBJ2-1, with TRBD2 as a possible D gene (5 bases). This CDR3 has 15 amino acids. Between the trimmed V and J ends, which lost 4 bases and 0 bases, there was a span of 11 bases. Germline loops: CDR1 SGHNT, CDR2 YYREEE (reference sequence). CDR3: CASSLGLPSYNEQFF. The CDR3 coding sequence is TGTGCCAGCAGCCTTGGACTTCCCTCCTACAATGAGCAGTTCTTC.

The chain recombines TRBV19 with TRBJ1-1; tentatively, D is TRBD1 (6 bases). The CDR3 runs to 15 residues. Per germline, CDR1 LNHDA and CDR2 SQIVND (reference sequence). Trimming shortened V by 3 bases and J by 0 bases, and 11 bases separated the two germline ends. CDR3 sequence reads: CASSIGQFMNTEAFF. As DNA, the CDR3 is TGTGCCAGTAGTATTGGACAGTTCATGAACACTGAAGCTTTCTTT.

V usage is TRBV6-5 and J usage is TRBJ1-4; the D is unclear. From germline, CDR1 is MNHEY and CDR2 SVGAGI. V was cut by 0 bases and J by 6 bases, with 8 bases left in between. This CDR3 has 14 amino acids. The CDR3 nucleotides are TGTGCCAGCAGTTACTCATTAAACTATGAAAAACTGTTTTTT. It encodes CASSYSLNYEKLFF.

The V gene is TRBV6-5, the J gene TRBJ2-5; 9 bases are shared with TRBD2. The CDR3 extends over 15 amino acids. CDR1 MNHEY and CDR2 SVGAGI come from the germline V gene. V shed 8 bases, J shed 4 bases, and the junction held 11 bases outside the gene matches. CDR3 in DNA: TGTGCCAGCTTGATTGGGCGGGGGGGCCCAGAGACCCAGTACTTC. Its translation is CASLIGRGGPETQYF.

This chain joins TRBV9 and TRBJ1-4; unclear D gene. The V end was cut by 4 bases, the J end by 7 bases, with 17 bases between. The germline CDR1 and CDR2 sequences are SGDLS and YYNGEE. The CDR3 is made up of 15 amino acids. The CDR3 DNA sequence: TGTGCCAGCAGCTATCAGGATCTGGGTGGTGAAAAACTGTTTTTT. The encoded protein is CASSYQDLGGEKLFF.

The gene calls are TRBV7-2 and TRBJ1-1; a weak D match, TRBD1 (5 bases). The CDR3 has 15 amino acids. CDR1 SGHTA and CDR2 FQGNSA come from the germline V gene. Trimming removed 1 base from V and 4 bases from J, with 13 bases in between. CDR3 in amino acids: CASSLEAGLITEAFF. CDR3 nucleotides: TGTGCCAGCAGCTTAGAAGCGGGGCTTATCACTGAAGCTTTCTTT.

This chain uses TRBV11-2 with TRBJ2-7; possibly TRBD1 or TRBD2 for D (5 bases each). V was clipped by 1 base and J by 6 bases, with 10 bases between them. CDR1 SGHAT and CDR2 FQNNGV come from the germline V gene. The CDR3 totals 13 residues. The CDR3, as DNA: TGTGCCAGCAGCTTAGGGAGGACAACCGAGCAGTACTTC. It translates to CASSLGRTTEQYF.

This clone was observed a few times. The gene calls are TRBV7-9 and TRBJ1-2; the D is unclear. V was pared by 5 bases and J by 8 bases, with 18 bases between. Germline V lookup: CDR1 SEHNR, CDR2 FQNEAQ (reference sequence). The CDR3 sequence is 14 residues long. The CDR3 region has the DNA TGTGCCAGCAGCCAAGGGCAGGTTGTTGAGGGCTACACCTTC. It encodes CASSQGQVVEGYTF.

J is TRBJ1-6 and V is TRBV13; weak D call: TRBD1 (5 bases). This CDR3 is built from 16 residues. The V gene's germline CDR1 is PRHDT and CDR2 FYEKMQ (reference sequence). With 1 base removed from V and 4 bases from J, the gap between germline ends came to 11 bases. The CDR3 DNA follows: TGTGCCAGCAGCTTAGACGGGGGTCAATATAATTCACCCCTCCACTTT. Its protein product is CASSLDGGQYNSPLHF.

This clone has just one count. The V gene is TRBV7-6, the J gene TRBJ2-1; no clear D. The CDR3 is 16 residues long. The germline CDR1 and CDR2 sequences are SGHVS and FNYEAQ. Deletions cut 1 base from V and 0 bases from J, with 10 bases between. DNA of the CDR3: TGTGCCAGCAGCTTAGTCCGGCAGAGCTCCTACAATGAGCAGTTCTTC. Translating gives CASSLVRQSSYNEQFF.

This sequence joins TRBV9 and TRBJ2-5; perhaps TRBD2 as D (5 bases). The germline V and J ends were trimmed by 0 bases and 1 base, with 7 bases remaining between them. Germline V gives CDR1 SGDLS, CDR2 YYNGEE. The CDR3 contains 14 residues. The CDR3 loop reads CASSVGRRQETQYF. In nucleotides, the CDR3 is TGTGCCAGCAGCGTAGGGAGGCGCCAAGAGACCCAGTACTTC.

The genes are TRBV28 and TRBJ1-4; perhaps TRBD1 as D (5 bases). The CDR3 length is 15 residues. The V and J ends lost 4 bases and 0 bases respectively, with 9 bases between them. Looked up from germline, CDR1 is MDHEN and CDR2 is SYDVKM. CDR3 residues: CASSSHRTTNEKLFF. In DNA form, the CDR3 reads TGTGCCAGCAGTTCACACAGGACAACTAATGAAAAACTGTTTTTT.

The chain recombines TRBV27 with TRBJ1-1; D is uncertain. This CDR3 is 15 amino acids long. The germline gives CDR1 MNHEY, CDR2 SMNVEV (reference sequence). V was pared by 0 bases and J by 0 bases, with 8 bases between. Written as DNA, the CDR3 is TGTGCCAGCAGTTTATCGCCGGAACTGAACACTGAAGCTTTCTTT. The encoded protein is CASSLSPELNTEAFF.

The J gene is TRBJ2-1, the V gene TRBV11-2; 12 nucleotides line up with TRBD2. The germline gives CDR1 SGHAT, CDR2 FQNNGV. With V trimmed by 4 bases and J by 4 bases, 2 bases remained unmatched. The CDR3 runs to 15 residues. This CDR3 reads CASSSLAGGYNEQFF. The CDR3 nucleotides read TGTGCCAGCAGCTCCCTAGCGGGAGGGTACAATGAGCAGTTCTTC.

This rearrangement joins TRBV24-1 to TRBJ2-3; tentatively, D is TRBD2 (5 bases). This CDR3 comprises 14 residues. Germline V gene data show CDR1 as KGHDR and CDR2 as SFDVKD. V lost 3 bases and J lost 4, with 10 bases in between. CDR3 sequence reads: CATSDVSSSDTQYF. CDR3 coding DNA: TGTGCCACCAGTGATGTTTCTAGCTCAGATACGCAGTATTTT.

This clone was detected only a few times. The gene calls are TRBV4-2 and TRBJ1-1, with 9 bases fitting TRBD1. This CDR3 has 16 amino acids. Germline-derived CDR1 and CDR2 are LGHNA and YNFKEQ. V shed 2 bases, J shed 3 bases, and the junction held 7 bases outside the gene matches. Written as DNA, the CDR3 is TGTGCCAGCAGCCAAATGACAGGGGGTGAGCACACTGAAGCTTTCTTT. Translating it yields CASSQMTGGEHTEAFF.